The rows below give T cell receptor beta chains drawn from one sample of a study of blood T cells in healthy people across ages. TCRdb re-analysed the 5' RACE reads in MiXCR, keeping a single row per CDR3 protein. The table includes about 1.7 million distinct CDR3 sequences, roughly 28% detected once. Sequencing was performed on blood. The receptors stem from a woman aged 25 to 39 in good health. The CDR3 runs from the conserved cysteine through the conserved F or W. Fields, in order: J gene, V gene, D gene, clone size, CDR3 protein, CDR3 DNA. D genes are given only for firm matches. For some rows the clone size is stated as once, few or many, or as a class when expanded; others skip it.

TRBJ1-4	TRBV10-3	TRBD1	-	CAISVLQGAGKLFF	TGTGCCATCAGTGTCTTACAGGGGGCTGGAAAACTGTTTTTT
TRBJ1-4	TRBV12-3/TRBV12-4	-	-	CASSLPGLDEKLFF	TGTGCCAGCAGTTTACCTGGCTTAGATGAAAAACTGTTTTTT
TRBJ2-7	TRBV6-2/TRBV6-3	TRBD2	many	CASSRLAGQIYEQYF	TGTGCCAGCAGTCGACTAGCGGGGCAGATCTACGAGCAGTACTTC
TRBJ2-1	TRBV2	-	-	CASGVEASGFF	TGTGCCAGCGGGGTCGAAGCCTCGGGGTTCTTC
TRBJ1-5	TRBV12-1	-	few	CASSGGRVQPQHF	TGTGCCAGCAGCGGGGGCAGGGTTCAGCCCCAGCATTTT
TRBJ2-2	TRBV12-3/TRBV12-4	-	-	CASSFGLPDTGELFF	TGTGCCAGCAGTTTTGGGCTACCTGACACCGGGGAGCTGTTTTTT
TRBJ2-1	TRBV7-2	-	-	CASSFSTLMEQFF	TGTGCCAGCAGCTTCAGTACCCTAATGGAGCAGTTCTTC
TRBJ2-2	TRBV4-1	-	-	CASSQGGRGGRDTGELFF	TGCGCCAGCAGCCAAGGCGGGAGAGGGGGAAGGGACACCGGGGAGCTGTTTTTT
TRBJ1-2	TRBV4-3	-	-	CASSQGSKSNYSYTF	TGCGCCAGCAGCCAAGGTTCAAAATCTAACTATAGCTACACCTTC
TRBJ2-3	TRBV7-8	-	few	CASSLGYAKSTDTQYF	TGTGCCAGCAGCTTAGGTTACGCGAAAAGCACAGATACGCAGTATTTT
TRBJ2-2	TRBV6-5	-	few	CASSYPRQGGEYTGELFF	TGTGCCAGCAGTTACCCCCGCCAAGGAGGGGAGTACACCGGGGAGCTGTTTTTT
TRBJ2-1	TRBV20-1	TRBD2	-	CSARRLAGRVF	TGCAGTGCCAGAAGACTAGCGGGCCGGGTCTTC
TRBJ1-1	TRBV7-9	-	few	CASSLTRGGGTEAFF	TGTGCCAGCAGCTTAACCCGCGGGGGTGGCACTGAAGCTTTCTTT
TRBJ2-7	TRBV11-2	-	many	CASSLGQRSYEQYF	TGTGCCAGCAGCTTAGGACAGAGATCCTACGAGCAGTACTTC
TRBJ1-2	TRBV7-9	-	few	CASSLSDLGGHGYTF	TGTGCCAGCAGCTTATCGGATCTGGGAGGTCATGGCTACACCTTC
TRBJ2-4	TRBV7-9	TRBD2	-	CASSRGAGLAGREQQYF	TGTGCCAGCAGCCGCGGGGCGGGACTAGCGGGACGGGAGCAGCAGTACTTC
TRBJ1-6	TRBV20-1	-	-	CSARRRSPFSPLHF	TGCAGTGCTCGTAGACGCTCCCCCTTTTCACCCCTCCACTTT
TRBJ2-5	TRBV5-1	TRBD2	few	CASSLAISGSGKETQYF	TGCGCCAGCAGCTTGGCCATTAGCGGGAGCGGGAAAGAGACCCAGTACTTC
TRBJ1-1	TRBV7-9	TRBD1	once	CASSLEGQLKLEAFF	TGTGCCAGCAGCTTAGAGGGACAGCTGAAGCTTGAAGCTTTCTTT
TRBJ2-7	TRBV28	-	-	CASSLSGRKPYEQYF	TGTGCCAGCAGTTTATCGGGAAGGAAACCCTACGAGCAGTACTTC
TRBJ1-2	TRBV7-9	-	few	CASSLVLDGYTF	TGTGCCAGCAGCTTAGTATTGGATGGCTACACCTTC
TRBJ2-7	TRBV5-6	TRBD2	-	CASSFHSGGNYEQYF	TGTGCCAGCAGCTTTCACTCGGGGGGGAACTACGAGCAGTACTTC
TRBJ2-7	TRBV7-2	TRBD2	-	CASSPGGAAEYEQYF	TGTGCCAGCTCACCGGGGGGTGCGGCAGAGTACGAGCAGTACTTC
TRBJ1-5	TRBV28	TRBD1	-	CASTLDRASRSQHF	TGTGCCAGCACTCTGGACAGGGCTTCGAGGTCCCAGCATTTT
TRBJ2-7	TRBV10-2	-	-	CASANLNNEQYF	TGCGCCAGCGCTAATTTAAACAATGAGCAGTACTTC
TRBJ2-3	TRBV7-6	-	-	CASREAASTDTQYF	TGTGCCAGCAGGGAGGCAGCTAGCACAGATACGCAGTATTTT
TRBJ1-6	TRBV27	TRBD1	-	CASSLTTGARYNSPLHF	TGTGCCAGCAGTCTGACGACAGGGGCGAGGTATAATTCACCCCTCCACTTT
TRBJ2-5	TRBV12-3/TRBV12-4	TRBD2	-	CASSLRTSGKVETQYF	TGTGCCAGCAGTCTCCGGACTAGCGGGAAGGTGGAGACCCAGTACTTC
TRBJ2-7	TRBV27	-	many	CASSFGGQIDEQYF	TGTGCCAGCAGTTTCGGAGGACAGATCGACGAGCAGTACTTC
TRBJ2-5	TRBV24-1	-	few	CATSDFGQGYPETQYF	TGTGCCACCAGTGATTTCGGCCAGGGGTATCCGGAGACCCAGTACTTC
TRBJ1-5	TRBV20-1	-	-	CSARRLNQPQHF	TGCAGTGCTAGACGTCTTAATCAGCCCCAGCATTTT
TRBJ2-1	TRBV20-1	-	-	CSATARDLMNNEQFF	TGCAGTGCTACCGCCCGGGACCTAATGAACAATGAGCAGTTCTTC
TRBJ1-2	TRBV5-1	-	many	CASSLGGPNYGYTF	TGTGCCAGCAGCTTAGGGGGGCCGAACTATGGCTACACCTTC
TRBJ2-1	TRBV6-2/TRBV6-3	-	-	CASSYLAEGAGNEQFF	TGTGCCAGCAGTTATCTAGCGGAGGGGGCTGGCAATGAGCAGTTCTTC
TRBJ2-7	TRBV28	TRBD2	-	CASSQIAGRSSYEQYF	TGTGCCAGCAGCCAAATAGCGGGCCGGAGCTCCTACGAGCAGTACTTC
TRBJ1-2	TRBV27	-	-	CASRQAIRAEGYTF	TGTGCCAGCAGGCAGGCTATCCGAGCGGAAGGCTACACCTTC
TRBJ2-1	TRBV5-1	TRBD2	-	CASSKGLAPSQGEQFF	TGCGCCAGCAGCAAAGGACTAGCCCCGTCCCAGGGGGAGCAGTTCTTC
TRBJ1-5	TRBV5-1	TRBD1	-	CASSLTGGRDWPQHF	TGCGCCAGCAGCTTGACAGGGGGCAGGGATTGGCCCCAGCATTTT
TRBJ2-7	TRBV28	-	-	CASSFLGGGAYEQYF	TGTGCCAGCAGTTTCCTAGGAGGGGGGGCCTACGAGCAGTACTTC
TRBJ2-7	TRBV5-1	-	-	CASSLALPFYEQYF	TGCGCCAGCAGCTTGGCCCTCCCGTTCTACGAGCAGTACTTC
TRBJ2-1	TRBV29-1	-	many	CSVDQTNEQFF	TGCAGCGTTGATCAGACCAATGAGCAGTTCTTC
TRBJ2-1	TRBV20-1	-	many	CSARSAQGINEQFF	TGCAGTGCTAGATCCGCCCAGGGGATAAATGAGCAGTTCTTC
TRBJ2-3	TRBV18	TRBD1	-	CTSSPPGQGADTQYF	TGTACCAGCTCACCCCCGGGACAGGGAGCAGATACGCAGTATTTT
TRBJ2-4	TRBV20-1	TRBD2	-	CSAYTGTSGIWEQYF	TGCAGTGCTTACACCGGGACTAGCGGGATCTGGGAGCAGTACTTC
TRBJ2-7	TRBV5-1	-	-	CASSAGPEGSYEQYF	TGCGCCAGCAGCGCGGGACCGGAGGGATCCTACGAGCAGTACTTC
TRBJ2-5	TRBV10-2	TRBD1	-	CASSETGQGNQETQYF	TGCGCCAGCAGTGAGACCGGACAGGGCAACCAAGAGACCCAGTACTTC
TRBJ2-6	TRBV20-1	-	few	CSALPLSGGGALSGANVLTF	TGCAGTGCTCTCCCGCTATCCGGGGGCGGGGCCCTCTCTGGGGCCAACGTCCTGACTTTC
TRBJ2-1	TRBV29-1	TRBD2	-	CSVTGVAGGPGDNEQFF	TGCAGCGTTACCGGGGTAGCGGGAGGGCCGGGGGACAATGAGCAGTTCTTC
TRBJ2-1	TRBV11-2	-	-	CASSLDSRRANEQFF	TGTGCCAGCAGCTTAGACTCTAGAAGGGCAAATGAGCAGTTCTTC
TRBJ2-5	TRBV6-6	-	many	CASSYGAGRTETQYF	TGTGCCAGCAGTTACGGGGCGGGAAGAACGGAGACCCAGTACTTC
TRBJ2-7	TRBV25-1	-	few	CAGSELGMAERYEQYF	TGTGCCGGCAGTGAATTGGGTATGGCCGAACGCTACGAGCAGTACTTC
TRBJ2-5	TRBV29-1	-	-	CSVEDRTRLETRYF	TGCAGCGTTGAAGACCGGACGCGGCTGGAGACCCGGTACTTC
TRBJ2-1	TRBV29-1	TRBD1	-	CSVEDGTVYNEQFF	TGCAGCGTTGAAGACGGGACAGTCTACAATGAGCAGTTCTTC
TRBJ2-5	TRBV7-8	-	few	CTSSLSTGGIQETQYF	TGTACCAGCAGCTTATCGACCGGCGGGATCCAAGAGACCCAGTACTTC
TRBJ1-5	TRBV2	-	few	CASSVEVTQPQHF	TGTGCCAGCAGTGTTGAGGTCACGCAGCCCCAGCATTTT
TRBJ1-2	TRBV5-5	TRBD1	few	CASSLGTGVDYGYTF	TGTGCCAGCAGCTTGGGGACAGGGGTTGATTATGGCTACACCTTC
TRBJ2-6	TRBV6-1	TRBD2	few	CATRFRRGGSSGANVLTF	TGTGCCACCAGGTTTAGACGGGGGGGAAGCTCTGGGGCCAACGTCCTGACTTTC